The 19 T cell receptor beta chains reported below all come from one sample, sequenced in a study of PD-1 blockade in classical Hodgkin lymphoma. Generated by immunoSEQ multiplex PCR, the TCRdb table keeps only in-frame clones and is missing some. The sample has 10,000 to 15,000 clones, around four fifths seen once. All the patients suffered relapse after autologous stem cell transplantation, and brentuximab vedotin exposure differed. Through magnetic negative selection, CD8+ T cells were separated from PBMCs that had been thawed. The material was CD8+ T cells from blood, obtained at baseline. These receptors came from a human donor with classical Hodgkin lymphoma.

The genes are TRBV29-1 and TRBJ1-2; weak D call: TRBD1 (5 bases). V lost 0 bases and J 6 bases, leaving 14 bases between the germline ends. The CDR3 length is 14 residues. Germline CDR1 is SQVTM and CDR2 is ANQGSEA. The CDR3 region is CSVEDEGRADGYTF. CDR3 coding DNA: TGCAGCGTTGAAGATGAGGGCAGGGCTGATGGCTACACCTTC.

The chain employs TRBV5-6 and TRBJ1-3; 7 bases are shared with TRBD1. There are 16 residues in the CDR3. V dropped 0 bases and J dropped 4; count of bases not matched to a gene: 7. CDR1 and CDR2 from the germline V gene are SGHDT and YYEEEE. The CDR3 nucleotides read TGTGCCAGCAGCTTGGGTGAGGGGGCTTGGGGAAACACCATATATTTT. Translated: CASSLGEGAWGNTIYF.

The chain links TRBV13 to TRBJ2-1; 9 nucleotides match TRBD2. The CDR3 consists of 15 residues. V gave up 4 bases and J gave up 2 bases; unmatched junction bases: 3. Germline V gives CDR1 PRHDT, CDR2 FYEKMQ (reference sequence). This chain's CDR3 is CASSSSGGPYNEQFF. Here the CDR3 DNA reads TGTGCCAGCAGCTCCAGCGGGGGGCCCTACAATGAGCAGTTCTTC.

This clone appeared a few times. The chain uses TRBV13 and TRBJ2-3; D is uncertain. CDR3 length equals 15 residues. V was trimmed by 3 bases and J by 0 bases, leaving 10 bases between them. CDR1 and CDR2 from the germline V gene are PRHDT and FYEKMQ (reference sequence). This CDR3 is CASSLSFSSTDTQYF. The CDR3 DNA reads as TGTGCCAGCAGCTTGAGCTTCTCTAGCACAGATACGCAGTATTTT. The full variable domain, in which reference TRBV13 and TRBJ2-3 provide the parts outside the CDR3, is AAGVIQSPRHLIKEKRETATLKCYPIPRHDTVYWYQQGPGQDPQFLISFYEKMQSDKGSIPDRFSAQQFSDYHSELNMSSLELGDSALYFCASSLSFSSTDTQYFGPGTRLTVL.

About this clone itself: Other nucleotide sequences from this sample produce the same CDR3. This sequence joins TRBV2 and TRBJ2-7; tentatively, D is TRBD1 (6 bases). Germline V gives CDR1 SNHLY, CDR2 FYNNEI. Deletions cut 8 bases from V and 3 bases from J, with 20 bases between. The CDR3 runs to 15 residues. This CDR3 reads CASLNLDRYLYEQYF. CDR3 sequence (DNA): TGTGCCAGCCTCAACCTCGACAGGTACCTCTACGAGCAGTACTTC.

This CDR3 is CASSLSWGQGEGRGYNEQFF. As DNA, the CDR3 is TGTGCCAGCAGCCTCTCCTGGGGACAGGGAGAAGGGAGGGGCTACAATGAGCAGTTCTTC. The chain joins TRBV7-6 to TRBJ2-1; 9 bases align to TRBD1. The CDR3 loop spans 20 amino acids. Germline V gene lookup returns CDR1 SGHVS and CDR2 FNYEAQ. V was clipped by 5 bases and J by 3 bases; unmatched bases: 20.

The rearrangement links TRBV7-2 to TRBJ2-5; no clear D gene. Germline V gives CDR1 SGHTA, CDR2 FQGNSA. Trimming shortened V by 5 bases and J by 4 bases, and 20 bases separated the two germline ends. The CDR3 spans 16 residues. Here the CDR3 DNA reads TGTGCCAGCAGCCTCCCCCGTGATATACTCGTAGAGACCCAGTACTTC. Amino acid sequence: CASSLPRDILVETQYF.

With respect to this clone: This specimen includes other DNA sequences encoding the same CDR3. The CDR3: CASRPGNTEAFF. The CDR3 DNA follows: TGTGCCAGTCGTCCTGGGAACACTGAAGCTTTCTTT. The rearrangement joins TRBV19 to TRBJ1-1; D call uncertain. The V gene lost 8 bases and the J gene lost 1 base, with 8 bases spanning the gap. Germline values: CDR1 LNHDA, CDR2 SQIVND (reference sequence). This CDR3 comprises 12 residues.

This chain uses TRBV4-3 with TRBJ2-3; D is undetermined. V dropped 4 bases and J dropped 0 bases, with 5 bases sitting between them. The germline V gene encodes CDR1 LGHNA and CDR2 YSLEER. There are 13 residues in the CDR3. The CDR3 protein is CASSRGSTDTQYF. CDR3 bases: TGCGCCAGCAGCCGAGGCAGCACAGATACGCAGTATTTT.

Only a few counts were recorded for this clone. The V gene is TRBV10-2, the J gene TRBJ1-5, with D uncertain. Trimming shortened V by 10 bases and J by 5 bases, and 15 bases separated the two germline ends. Germline V CDR1 and CDR2: WSHSY, SAAADI. This CDR3 comprises 13 residues. The CDR3 nucleotides read TGCGCCACCTCTTGGGTTATCGATCAGCCCCAGCATTTT. As protein: CATSWVIDQPQHF.

The chain is built from TRBV11-3 and TRBJ1-1, with a weak D call TRBD1 (5 bases). V lost 0 bases and J lost 0, with 8 bases in between. From germline, CDR1 is SGHNT and CDR2 YENEEA. This CDR3 spans 15 amino acids. CDR3 sequence: CASSLDGGVNTEAFF. The CDR3 coding sequence is TGTGCCAGCAGCTTAGATGGGGGGGTGAACACTGAAGCTTTCTTT.

The CDR3 protein is CASSIALNTEAFF. In DNA, the CDR3 is TGTGCCAGCAGCATTGCCTTAAACACTGAAGCTTTCTTT. The chain is built from TRBV7-9 and TRBJ1-1, with unresolved D. V was trimmed by 5 bases and J by 2 bases, leaving 9 bases between them. Germline assignment: CDR1 SEHNR and CDR2 FQNEAQ (reference sequence). This CDR3 is 13 amino acids long.

The chain is built from TRBV9 and TRBJ1-1; D is unclear. With 0 bases removed from V and 0 bases from J, the gap between germline ends came to 9 bases. CDR1 SGDLS and CDR2 YYNGEE come from the germline V gene. The CDR3 totals 15 residues. The CDR3 is CASSVGVTVNTEAFF. The CDR3 DNA reads as TGTGCCAGCAGCGTAGGAGTGACGGTGAACACTGAAGCTTTCTTT.

J is TRBJ1-1 and V is TRBV27; TRBD1 is a possible D gene (5 bases). V was pared by 3 bases and J by 11 bases, with 10 bases between. Germline values: CDR1 MNHEY, CDR2 SMNVEV (reference sequence). The CDR3 totals 11 residues. For the CDR3, the DNA is TGTGCCAGCAGTTTGGGGGGAAGGGCTTTCTTT. Protein sequence: CASSLGGRAFF.

This sequence joins TRBV6-5 and TRBJ1-2; D remains ambiguous. Per the germline V gene, CDR1 is MNHEY and CDR2 is SVGAGI. V gave up 4 bases and J gave up 8 bases, with 20 bases separating them. There are 15 residues in the CDR3. DNA of the CDR3: TGTGCCAGCAGTTTCCGCCAAGACACCCTGGGGGGCTACACCTTC. It yields the protein CASSFRQDTLGGYTF.

This chain connects TRBV7-9 to TRBJ2-3, with 12 bases lining up with TRBD2. Germline V lookup: CDR1 SEHNR, CDR2 FQNEAQ (reference sequence). V lost 5 bases and J lost 4; bases outside the gene matches: 10. The CDR3 contains 17 residues. CDR3: CASSPASGGDLADTQYF. The CDR3 nucleotides read TGTGCCAGCAGCCCCGCTAGCGGGGGGGATTTGGCAGATACGCAGTATTTT.

The chain has TRBV5-1 and TRBJ2-1, with D possibly matching TRBD1 (5 bases). Trimming removed 1 base at V and 0 bases at J, with 17 bases between. Germline assignment: CDR1 SGHRS and CDR2 YFSETQ. The CDR3 runs to 18 residues. CDR3 nucleotide sequence: TGCGCCAGCAGCTTGAGGGGCAACGGGCCGAGCTCCTACAATGAGCAGTTCTTC. It specifies CASSLRGNGPSSYNEQFF.

The chain has TRBV27 and TRBJ1-2; 7 bases fit TRBD1. This CDR3 is 14 amino acids long. J lost 5 bases, V lost 2 bases, and 5 bases had no gene match. CDR1 is MNHEY and CDR2 is SMNVEV in the germline V gene (reference sequence). The CDR3 DNA reads as TGTGCCAGCAGTTTAGAGGGGGCTGGATATGGCTACACCTTC. This gives the protein CASSLEGAGYGYTF.

V is TRBV27 and J is TRBJ2-1, with D unclear. Trimming pared 7 bases from V and 6 bases from J, leaving 13 bases between. From germline, CDR1 is MNHEY and CDR2 SMNVEV (reference sequence). The CDR3 runs 13 residues. The CDR3 DNA is TGTGCCAGCAAGGACCCCATATTCAATGAGCAGTTCTTC. It encodes CASKDPIFNEQFF.